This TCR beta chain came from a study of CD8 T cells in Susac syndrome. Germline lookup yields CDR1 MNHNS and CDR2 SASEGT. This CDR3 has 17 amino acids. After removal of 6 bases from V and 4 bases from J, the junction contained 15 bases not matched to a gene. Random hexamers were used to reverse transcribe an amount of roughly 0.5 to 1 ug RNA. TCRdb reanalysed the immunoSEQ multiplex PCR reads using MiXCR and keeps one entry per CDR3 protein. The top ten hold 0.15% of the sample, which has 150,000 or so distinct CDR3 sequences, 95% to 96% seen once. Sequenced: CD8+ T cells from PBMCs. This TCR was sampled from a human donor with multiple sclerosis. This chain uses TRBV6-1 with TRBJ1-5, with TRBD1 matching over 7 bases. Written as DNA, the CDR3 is TGTGCCAGCAGCCCTCTTGAGACCGGGACAGAGAATCAGCCCCAGCATTTT. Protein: CASSPLETGTENQPQHF.